Included here is one T cell receptor (beta chain) sequence, with context. The germline V gene has CDR1 PRHDT and CDR2 FYEKMQ (reference sequence). The CDR3 has 16 amino acids. Trimming took 6 bases from V and 6 from J; bases not matched to a gene: 13. Generated by immunoSEQ multiplex PCR, the TCRdb table keeps only in-frame clones and is missing some. This sample yields around 130,000 clones, of which about 80% are seen a single time; over 9% belongs to the top ten. The sample comes from a study of blood T cell repertoires in COVID-19. Study-wide background: Italy, Spain and the United States were the sources of the convalescent and acute COVID-19 samples. PBMCs, B-cell-depleted T cells, or T cells provided the cDNA or gDNA that made up the material.

Sequences were obtained from peripheral blood. The chain joins TRBV13 to TRBJ1-4, with 7 nucleotides matching TRBD1. This clonotype was sampled from a woman aged 60-75 years with acute or convalescent COVID-19. The CDR3 protein is CASSVGQLGSDEKLFF. In DNA form, the CDR3 reads TGTGCCAGCAGTGTGGGACAGCTAGGATCCGATGAAAAACTGTTTTTT.